Following are 18 T cell receptor beta chains from one sample sequenced in a study of blood T cell repertoires in COVID-19. Profiling relied on immunoSEQ multiplex PCR, and the TCRdb table lists in-frame clones only, not all of them. The sample has 150,000 to 200,000 clones, approximately 90% seen once; the top ten hold just under 25%. The sequenced material came from PBMCs or T cells enriched from blood (not recorded which). The source is a woman between 40 and 55 years old in a cohort exposed to, infected with or recovered from COVID-19 (not recorded which).

This chain links TRBV9 with TRBJ1-5; TRBD1 might be the D (5 bases). V lost 0 bases and J 4 bases, leaving 8 bases between the germline ends. Germline loops: CDR1 SGDLS, CDR2 YYNGEE. The CDR3 covers 14 residues. The CDR3 DNA sequence: TGTGCCAGCAGCGTAGCGCCAGGGAATCAGCCCCAGCATTTT. This gives the protein CASSVAPGNQPQHF.

In its sample, this clone was seen a few times. This chain uses TRBV27 with TRBJ1-1; D is possibly TRBD1 (6 bases). Trimming stripped 2 bases from V and 5 bases from J, with 9 bases between. The length of the CDR3 is 13 residues. From germline, CDR1 is MNHEY and CDR2 SMNVEV (reference sequence). The CDR3 region is CASSLRGTTEAFF. The CDR3 DNA reads TGTGCCAGCAGTTTAAGGGGGACAACTGAAGCTTTCTTT.

This chain links TRBV6-5 with TRBJ1-1; 8 bases are a match to TRBD1. Unmatched junction bases numbered 7, after V lost 4 bases and J lost 6 bases. The CDR3 spans 14 residues. Germline CDR1 reads MNHEY; CDR2 reads SVGAGI. CDR3 DNA: TGTGCCAGCAGTTTCATCCAGGGGGCGTCTGAAGCTTTCTTT. Amino acid sequence: CASSFIQGASEAFF.

V gene TRBV2 combines with J gene TRBJ2-3; 9 bases agree with TRBD2. The V and J ends lost 7 bases and 3 bases, in that order; junction bases with no gene match: 8. Looked up from germline, CDR1 is SNHLY and CDR2 is FYNNEI. This CDR3 region has 15 residues. CDR3 DNA: TGTGCCAGCAATAGGGCGGGAGGGCCGACAGATACGCAGTATTTT. This translates into CASNRAGGPTDTQYF.

The chain joins TRBV29-1 to TRBJ2-7; 10 positions agree with TRBD2. V gave up 7 bases and J gave up 7 bases; unmatched junction bases: 16. The CDR3 runs 15 residues. In germline, CDR1 is SQVTM, CDR2 ANQGSEA. In nucleotides, the CDR3 is TGCAGCGCTAAGCTAGCGGGAGTAAGGTCTGGAGAGCAGTACTTC. This codes for CSAKLAGVRSGEQYF.

The V and J genes are TRBV5-6 and TRBJ2-3; 10 nucleotides agree with TRBD1. Germline loops: CDR1 SGHDT, CDR2 YYEEEE. The ends lost 4 bases at V and 5 bases at J; junction bases unmatched: 13. The CDR3 sequence is 17 residues long. The CDR3 DNA follows: TGTGCCAGCAGCGTACCCCTTTGGACAGGGGGTTTAGATACGCAGTATTTT. Translating gives CASSVPLWTGGLDTQYF.

This chain links TRBV7-6 with TRBJ1-2; 10 bases line up with TRBD1. V lost 3 bases, J lost 6 bases, and 7 bases stayed unmatched. Germline V gives CDR1 SGHVS, CDR2 FNYEAQ. CDR3 length: 15 residues. The CDR3 DNA reads as TGTGCCAGCAGCTTCCAGGGACAGGGGAAGGATGGCTACACCTTC. This codes for CASSFQGQGKDGYTF.

The chain carries TRBV9 and TRBJ2-1; 14 positions agree with TRBD2. Unmatched junction bases numbered 5, after V lost 4 bases and J lost 8 bases. The CDR3 runs to 15 residues. Germline values: CDR1 SGDLS, CDR2 YYNGEE. CDR3 sequence (DNA): TGTGCCAGCAGCATCGGGACTAGCGGGAGCCATGAGCAGTTCTTC. This codes for CASSIGTSGSHEQFF.

The CDR3 nucleotides are TGTGCCTGGACGGGACTAGCCTCCTACGAGCAGTACTTC. Translation gives CAWTGLASYEQYF. The chain uses TRBV30 and TRBJ2-7; 9 nucleotides match TRBD2. Germline CDR1 is GTSNPN and CDR2 is SVGIG (reference sequence). V lost 4 bases to trimming and J lost 0 bases; unmatched junction nucleotides: 1. The CDR3 contains 13 residues.

This chain uses TRBV4-2 with TRBJ2-5; 14 nucleotides align to TRBD2. This CDR3 contains 19 residues. V was clipped by 0 bases and J by 4 bases; unmatched bases: 10. Germline V CDR1 and CDR2: LGHNA, YNFKEQ. CDR3 in DNA: TGTGCCAGCAGCCAAGATCTTCGGACTAGCGGGAGGTTCGGAGAGACCCAGTACTTC. Encoded protein: CASSQDLRTSGRFGETQYF.

V gene TRBV14 combines with J gene TRBJ2-1, with 9 bases lining up with TRBD2. With V trimmed by 4 bases and J by 0 bases, 10 bases remained unmatched. Germline CDR1 SGHDN, CDR2 FVKESK. The CDR3 runs to 18 residues. CDR3 residues: CASSPSRGSGSSYNEQFF. The CDR3 coding sequence is TGTGCCAGCAGCCCGAGCCGGGGTAGCGGGAGCTCCTACAATGAGCAGTTCTTC. The whole variable domain, remainder taken from reference TRBV14 and TRBJ2-1, is EAGVTQFPSHSVIEKGQTVTLRCDPISGHDNLYWYRRVMGKEIKFLLHFVKESKQDESGMPNNRFLAERTGGTYSTLKVQPAELEDSGVYFCASSPSRGSGSSYNEQFFGPGTRLTVL.

The chain combines TRBV4-2 with TRBJ2-1; 9 nucleotides agree with TRBD1. This CDR3 region has 17 residues. With V trimmed by 3 bases and J by 4 bases, 10 bases remained unmatched. Germline CDR1 and CDR2: LGHNA and YNFKEQ. The CDR3 here is CASSHSNTGTGYNEQFF. CDR3 nucleotides: TGTGCCAGCAGCCATTCGAATACCGGGACAGGGTACAATGAGCAGTTCTTC.

The chain recombines TRBV9 with TRBJ2-5; 8 bases are a match to TRBD2. The CDR3 runs 14 residues. The V segment lost 6 bases and the J segment 4 bases; nucleotides outside the gene matches: 8. Germline V lookup: CDR1 SGDLS, CDR2 YYNGEE. The CDR3 sequence is CASNRAGVGETQYF. The CDR3 region has the DNA TGTGCCAGCAACAGAGCGGGAGTCGGAGAGACCCAGTACTTC.

In its sample, this clone was seen once. Distinct nucleotide sequences in the sample also encode this CDR3. The chain is built from TRBV5-1 and TRBJ1-2; 9 nucleotides line up with TRBD1. V shed 4 bases and J 8 bases; nucleotides not matched to a gene: 6. This CDR3 is built from 13 residues. Germline loops: CDR1 SGHRS, CDR2 YFSETQ. CDR3 DNA: TGCGCCAGCAGCCTCGGGACAGGGAACGGCTACACCTTC. Translating gives CASSLGTGNGYTF.

This chain joins TRBV2 and TRBJ2-7, with 8 nucleotides matching TRBD1. J lost 0 bases, V lost 6 bases, and 4 bases had no gene match. CDR1 is SNHLY, CDR2 FYNNEI, per germline. The CDR3 contains 14 residues. The CDR3 loop reads CASRYRGDSYEQYF. CDR3 DNA: TGTGCCAGCAGGTACAGGGGGGACTCCTACGAGCAGTACTTC.

The chain is built from TRBV7-9 and TRBJ2-1; 11 bases are a match to TRBD1. Germline values: CDR1 SEHNR, CDR2 FQNEAQ (reference sequence). J was trimmed by 9 bases and V by 2 bases; bases with no gene match: 6. CDR3 length equals 15 residues. The CDR3 coding sequence is TGTGCCAGCAGCTTACCTCGGACAGGGGGCTTTGAGCAGTTCTTC. This encodes CASSLPRTGGFEQFF.

The V call is TRBV4-2, the J call TRBJ2-7, with 8 positions matching TRBD1. CDR3 size: 18 residues. Germline CDR1 LGHNA, CDR2 YNFKEQ. The trim removed 3 bases at V and 4 bases at J, leaving 17 bases unmatched. The CDR3, as DNA: TGTGCCAGCAGCCAGTCTCCCAGGGGGCCCGAGTCGTTTTACGAGCAGTACTTC. Translation gives CASSQSPRGPESFYEQYF.

This chain connects TRBV5-6 to TRBJ2-7, with D maybe TRBD2 (6 bases). The CDR3 runs 16 residues. V was cut by 2 bases and J by 3 bases, with 18 bases left in between. Looked up from germline, CDR1 is SGHDT and CDR2 is YYEEEE. This chain's CDR3 is CASSLGRRAGLYEQYF. CDR3 coding DNA: TGTGCCAGCAGCTTAGGTAGGAGGGCGGGCCTCTACGAGCAGTACTTC.